This T cell receptor beta chain appears in the sequencing data of a study of CD8 T cells in Susac syndrome. CDR3 length equals 11 residues. V was trimmed by 1 base and J by 8 bases, leaving 6 bases between them. From germline, CDR1 is DFQATT and CDR2 SNEGSKA (reference sequence). Negative isolation yielded the CD8+ and CD4+ T cells, while FACS enriched the TEMRA cells. Random hexamers primed reverse transcription of about 0.45 to 1 ug RNA. One entry per CDR3 protein, called by TCRdb with MiXCR from the immunoSEQ multiplex PCR reads. This table holds roughly 180,000 distinct CDR3 sequences, approximately 94% found once.

Material for sequencing was CD4+ T cells from PBMCs. The chain recombines TRBV20-1 with TRBJ1-3, with no clear D. This clonotype originated in a human donor in good health. CDR3: CSARVFDTIYF. In DNA, the CDR3 is TGCAGTGCTAGAGTGTTTGACACCATATATTTT.